This T cell receptor beta chain is from a study of T cell responses to AZD1222 COVID-19 vaccine. General study results and limits: Among spike-specific TCRs, nearly half reportedly target unmutated variant regions. Donor demographics were predominantly white British with a female majority; clonal diversity may be underestimated. Spike-spanning, vaccine-associated CD4 TCRs were dominant at 160-218 and 743-854.

Second-dose intervals near 4 or 12 weeks were combined. CDR3 length equals 12 residues. V lost 9 bases and J 6 bases, leaving 12 bases between the germline ends. Some clones are missing from TCRdb's copy, which holds only in-frame ones; the method was immunoSEQ multiplex PCR. The sample comprises about 140,000 clones, 80% to 95% of which are singletons, and 1% to 1.5% rests with the top ten. Points on this clone: Its target is unknown.

The sample was peripheral blood, taken 28 days after the second AZD1222 dose. This sequence originates from an adult who received the AZD1222 COVID-19 vaccine. The chain links TRBV12-3 or TRBV12-4 to TRBJ2-1; D possibly uses TRBD1 or TRBD2 (6 bases each). CDR3 nucleotides: TGTGCCAGTAACCCGGGGGCCAATGAGCAGTTCTTC. This encodes CASNPGANEQFF.